The subject of this entry is one TCR beta chain. The target antigen is unknown. As every portion of the isolated RNA was reverse transcribed, the sequencing read expressed TCRB transcripts. Assay used: immunoSEQ multiplex PCR; TCRdb lists only in-frame clones, some missing. The sample includes approximately 15,000 clones, around two fifths seen only once; the top ten take under 0.6%. CDR3 length: 12 residues. V lost 2 bases and J lost 7, with 9 bases in between. Germline V gene sequence: CDR1 SGHAT, CDR2 FQDESV (reference sequence). The source of the sample is a study of beta chain features in type 1 diabetes. Study-level points and caveats: In patients and controls equally, PCR might favor templates that are shorter. The question of HLA type influencing TCRB rearrangement was one that remained unresolved here.

Sequenced: stem cell memory CD4+ T cells from blood. The chain is built from TRBV11-1 and TRBJ2-7, with D maybe TRBD2 (6 bases). The TCR was taken from a woman in her forties in good health. CDR3 DNA sequence: TGTGCCAGCAGCTTAAAGCGGGCAGAGCAGTACTTC. Encoded protein: CASSLKRAEQYF.